The rows below give T cell receptor beta chains drawn from one sample of a study of cytomegalovirus exposure and HLA in healthy donors. Repertoires were generated with immunoSEQ multiplex PCR, while TCRdb's copy carries only in-frame clones and drops some. The sample yields 300,000 or so clones, 84% seen once. Sequencing input: PBMCs. The receptors originated from a woman aged 40 to 50 in good health and CMV-seropositive. Both conserved end residues are trimmed from each CDR3.

TRBJ2-7 | TRBV6-1 | ASRGGTVYEQY
TRBJ1-2 | TRBV11-3 | ASSLTGQSYGYT
TRBJ2-7 | TRBV4-3 | ASSQASGTYEQY
TRBJ1-5 | TRBV18 | ASSQSQGNQPQH
TRBJ2-7 | TRBV28 | ASSAEEAGRYEQY
TRBJ1-6 | TRBV28 | ASPRGGQSPLH
TRBJ1-2 | TRBV6-1 | ASRPGGQGIYGYT
TRBJ2-1 | TRBV5-1 | ASSFKELPDNEQF
TRBJ2-7 | TRBV18 | ASSPPSREDEQY
TRBJ1-6 | TRBV19 | ASSISDRGLGSPLH
TRBJ2-2 | TRBV11-2 | ASRLAESLTGELF
TRBJ2-7 | TRBV2 | ASSGQGINEQY
TRBJ1-5 | TRBV7-9 | ASSLDVGLGNQPQH
TRBJ1-5 | TRBV7-2 | ASSLHSGNQPQH
TRBJ1-4 | TRBV5-1 | ASSLAPNEKLF
TRBJ2-3 | TRBV7-6 | ASSPQGVRGTDTQY
TRBJ2-3 | TRBV7-3 | ASSLTEREGTDTQY
TRBJ1-2 | TRBV7-2 | ASSPDSGTPRGYT
TRBJ2-1 | TRBV6-5 | ASSYSSAGGGDEQF
TRBJ1-1 | TRBV6-5 | ASTPTAKANTEAF
TRBJ1-2 | TRBV28 | ASTSAGGPYGYT
TRBJ1-6 | TRBV28 | ASLAWERGSPLH
TRBJ2-3 | TRBV4-2 | ASSQEEGFTDTQY
TRBJ2-7 | TRBV29-1 | SVADPSGRGESSYEQY
TRBJ1-3 | TRBV30 | AWSHGLLSGNTIY
TRBJ2-1 | TRBV19 | ASMITAALGEQF
TRBJ2-3 | TRBV9 | ASSVGASGTITDTQY
TRBJ2-2 | TRBV27 | ASSPHRGVGELF
TRBJ1-1 | TRBV5-5 | ASSRNLLGAEAF
TRBJ2-2 | TRBV5-6 | ASSLEGDTGELF
TRBJ2-7 | TRBV7-2 | ASSLLGSGTLLEQY
TRBJ2-5 | TRBV5-1 | ASSLGAVQETQY
TRBJ1-1 | TRBV29-1 | SVEGSLQAF
TRBJ2-1 | TRBV19 | ASSIQGGSYNEQF
TRBJ2-1 | TRBV9 | ASNLAGLSYNEQF
TRBJ1-5 | TRBV7-2 | ASSPPGGGRSNQPQH
NA | TRBV4-2 | ASRATTGTANFYEQY
TRBJ2-3 | TRBV4-3 | ASSQEVPGLVGTDTQY
TRBJ1-2 | TRBV28 | ASSLGQAYGYT
TRBJ2-2 | TRBV11-3 | ASSPRSEGTGELF
TRBJ2-1 | TRBV7-6 | ASSAQGERMGNEQF
TRBJ1-1 | TRBV9 | ASSPRDRGHTEAF
TRBJ1-2 | TRBV6-5 | ASSYLSGRDGYT
TRBJ2-2 | TRBV7-2 | ASSPPSGELF
TRBJ2-5 | TRBV21-1 | ATETQY
TRBJ1-6 | TRBV5-1 | ASSFGGGNSPLH
TRBJ2-6 | TRBV19 | ASSIGRGIFPGANGLT
TRBJ2-2 | TRBV7-9 | ASSSERETGELF
TRBJ2-1 | TRBV28 | ASSFGRLAGRMYNEQF
TRBJ2-3 | TRBV12-5 | ASGRPGGMSDTQY
TRBJ2-1 | TRBV19 | ASSETSGSGNEQF
TRBJ2-3 | TRBV10-3 | AISGGLAGVTDTQY
TRBJ2-2 | TRBV7-9 | ASSRLAGAGGELF
TRBJ1-4 | TRBV10-3 | AITPGQGEKLF
TRBJ2-7 | TRBV5-6 | ASDRGLGYEQY
TRBJ1-5 | TRBV10-3 | AISELPPGHPNQPQH